This T cell receptor (beta chain) was retrieved from a study of shared clonotypes between healthy human individuals. Study summary: Samples came from a couple of female and a few male donors aged 18 to 49. Study-wide results and caveats: Incomplete sequencing of sorted subsets was indicated by rarefaction despite large depth.

Terminally differentiated effector memory CD45RA+ cells were excluded by CCR7 positive selection of CD45RO-negative cells. Everyone who donated was a Caucasian adult who lived in Nashville, Tennessee. This clone was seen a single time. Its target is unknown. In the study's own analysis: ImmunoSEQ sequences covered only the junction and lacked quality scores; filtering therefore differed. TCRdb keeps only in-frame clones here, not all; method: immunoSEQ multiplex PCR. V and J calls and clone size follow that table, whereas D and trimming were derived from the DNA. The sample contains more than 2 million clones, 93% of which appear only once. The sequenced sample consisted of naive CD8+ T cells from PBMCs. This receptor was identified in a man in his late teens or twenties in good health. Some clones in this sample may be carry-over from other donors' samples.

The CDR3 bases are TGCAGCGTACTGGGGGGAGGCTCCTACGAGCAGTACTTC. This codes for CSVLGGGSYEQYF. The V call is TRBV29-1, the J call TRBJ2-7, with D perhaps matching TRBD2 (6 bases). CDR1 is SQVTM and CDR2 is ANQGSEA in the germline V gene. The CDR3 totals 13 residues. V dropped 6 bases and J dropped 0 bases, with 12 bases sitting between them.